One and the same sample provided the 30 T cell receptor beta chains below, sequenced in a study of blood T cell repertoires in COVID-19. This table comes from immunoSEQ multiplex PCR, and its TCRdb copy is limited to in-frame clones, with some not included. The table lists 400,000 to 550,000 clones, nearly 90% of them singletons. The specimen sequenced was PBMCs or T cells enriched from blood (not recorded which). These receptors all come from a woman aged 18-29 years with acute COVID-19.

V is TRBV24-1 and J is TRBJ2-5; TRBD2 matches at 7 bases. J lost 0 bases, V lost 6 bases, and 6 bases had no gene match. Germline V lookup: CDR1 KGHDR, CDR2 SFDVKD. This CDR3 contains 15 residues. The CDR3, as DNA: TGTGCCACCAGTCCCGGGAGGCGCTACCAAGAGACCCAGTACTTC. Protein sequence: CATSPGRRYQETQYF.

The V gene is TRBV15, the J gene TRBJ1-6; no reliable D call. This CDR3 contains 16 residues. Germline V lookup: CDR1 LNHNV, CDR2 YYDKDF (reference sequence). V shed 0 bases and J shed 5 bases, with 11 bases lying between them. The CDR3 DNA sequence: TGTGCCACCAGCAGAGATAGAGGCACTCATAATTCACCCCTCCACTTT. Protein product: CATSRDRGTHNSPLHF.

The chain employs TRBV7-6 and TRBJ2-5, with TRBD1 as a possible D gene (6 bases). The CDR3 totals 15 residues. Per the germline V gene, CDR1 is SGHVS and CDR2 is FNYEAQ. With 5 bases removed from V and 2 bases from J, the gap between germline ends came to 15 bases. CDR3: CASSRSAGVQETQYF. CDR3 sequence (DNA): TGTGCCAGCAGCAGATCCGCAGGGGTTCAAGAGACCCAGTACTTC.

This chain uses TRBV28 with TRBJ1-6, with a weak D call TRBD1 (5 bases). V was shortened by 6 bases and J by 10 bases, with 19 bases between the two germline ends. Germline CDR1 is MDHEN and CDR2 is SYDVKM. The CDR3 totals 15 residues. In nucleotides, the CDR3 is TGTGCCAGCAGCCTAATAGACAGTATATTATCACCCCTCCACTTT. Translation: CASSLIDSILSPLHF.

The CDR3 protein is CSASQQGGYEQYF. CDR3 bases: TGCAGTGCTAGTCAACAGGGGGGTTACGAGCAGTACTTC. The rearrangement joins TRBV20-1 to TRBJ2-7, with TRBD1 matching over 8 bases. Germline assignment: CDR1 DFQATT and CDR2 SNEGSKA (reference sequence). The V and J ends lost 3 bases and 4 bases, in that order; junction bases with no gene match: 5. This CDR3 has 13 amino acids.

V and J are TRBV5-1 and TRBJ2-7; 14 bases match TRBD2. Germline loops: CDR1 SGHRS, CDR2 YFSETQ. The CDR3 is 16 amino acids. V was pared by 0 bases and J by 6 bases, with 5 bases of the junction left unmatched. The DNA of the CDR3 is TGCGCCAGCAGCTTGGTGGGGGGACTAGCGGGAGTCGAGCAGTACTTC. Protein product: CASSLVGGLAGVEQYF.

The chain links TRBV7-2 to TRBJ1-4; 9 bases are shared with TRBD1. Germline V gene data show CDR1 as SGHTA and CDR2 as FQGNSA. The CDR3 contains 16 residues. Trimming removed 5 bases from V and 7 bases from J; junction bases left unmatched: 11. DNA of the CDR3: TGTGCCAGCAGCGAGTTCCGGACAGGGGTTTCTGAAAAACTGTTTTTT. This gives the protein CASSEFRTGVSEKLFF.

This rearrangement joins TRBV19 to TRBJ2-1; TRBD1 is a possible D gene (7 bases). Germline V CDR1 and CDR2: LNHDA, SQIVND (reference sequence). The V gene lost 4 bases and the J gene lost 8 bases, with 18 bases spanning the gap. This CDR3 is 15 amino acids long. The DNA of the CDR3 is TGTGCCAGTAGTAGGCAGGGGGAGGTGGTTGATGAGCAGTTCTTC. Its translation: CASSRQGEVVDEQFF.

In DNA form, the CDR3 reads TGTGCCAGCAGCTTTGGAGGGATCACTGAAGCTTTCTTT. Protein: CASSFGGITEAFF. The gene calls are TRBV7-8 and TRBJ1-1; unclear D gene. The V gene's germline CDR1 is SGHVS and CDR2 FQNEAQ. The V end was cut by 3 bases, the J end by 4 bases, with 9 bases between. The CDR3 is 13 residues long.

The genes are TRBV6-5 and TRBJ2-5; D may be TRBD1 (6 bases). CDR1 and CDR2 (germline): MNHEY, SVGAGI. The CDR3 totals 12 residues. Trimming removed 9 bases at V and 2 bases at J, with 10 bases between. Here the CDR3 DNA reads TGTGCCAGACCCGGGACACAAGAGACCCAGTACTTC. It encodes CARPGTQETQYF.

The genes are TRBV12-5 and TRBJ2-7; possibly TRBD2 for D (6 bases). Germline CDR1 reads LGHNT; CDR2 reads FRNRAP. Between the trimmed V and J ends, which lost 4 bases and 4 bases, there was a span of 11 bases. The CDR3 is made up of 13 amino acids. The CDR3 bases are TGTGCTAGTGGTTCTACCGGGGGATACGAGCAGTACTTC. Translation: CASGSTGGYEQYF.

This chain joins TRBV24-1 and TRBJ2-6; possible D gene TRBD1, 5 bases. The CDR3 loop spans 18 amino acids. Trimming took off 7 bases at V and 1 base at J, with 19 bases between the two ends. CDR1 is KGHDR, CDR2 SFDVKD, per germline. The CDR3 loop is CATSPSGQGLSGANVLTF. The CDR3 DNA reads TGTGCCACCAGCCCTTCTGGGCAGGGATTGTCTGGGGCCAACGTCCTGACTTTC.

This clone was detected only once. V gene TRBV7-2 combines with J gene TRBJ2-5, with D maybe TRBD2 (6 bases). This CDR3 is 13 amino acids long. V gave up 5 bases and J gave up 2 bases, with 9 bases separating them. The germline V gene has CDR1 SGHTA and CDR2 FQGNSA. Written as DNA, the CDR3 is TGTGCCAGCAGCCTAAGCGGGCAAGAGACCCAGTACTTC. Encoded protein: CASSLSGQETQYF.

J is TRBJ1-5 and V is TRBV2; D might be TRBD1 (6 bases). This CDR3 spans 11 amino acids. V was shortened by 7 bases and J by 8 bases, with 9 bases between the two germline ends. Germline loops: CDR1 SNHLY, CDR2 FYNNEI. CDR3: CASKGVEPQHF. DNA for the CDR3: TGTGCCAGCAAGGGGGTAGAGCCCCAGCATTTT. The full variable domain, its missing parts supplied by reference TRBV2 and TRBJ1-5, is EPEVTQTPSHQVTQMGQEVILRCVPISNHLYFYWYRQILGQKVEFLVSFYNNEISEKSEIFDDQFSVERPDGSNFTLKIRSTKLEDSAMYFCASKGVEPQHFGDGTRLSIL.

V is TRBV24-1 and J is TRBJ2-3; D remains ambiguous. Germline CDR1 is KGHDR and CDR2 is SFDVKD. This CDR3 region has 14 residues. V was cut by 5 bases and J by 0 bases, with 8 bases left in between. The CDR3: CATSAIISTDTQYF. DNA for the CDR3: TGTGCCACCAGTGCTATTATAAGCACAGATACGCAGTATTTT.

The chain carries TRBV25-1 and TRBJ1-2; 9 nucleotides line up with TRBD1. This CDR3 has 16 residues. V shed 6 bases, J shed 5 bases, and the junction held 13 bases outside the gene matches. The germline gives CDR1 MGHDK, CDR2 SYGVNS. The CDR3 here is CASSQLPFGTGYGYTF. The CDR3 region has the DNA TGTGCCAGCAGCCAATTACCCTTCGGGACAGGGTATGGCTACACCTTC.

The V call is TRBV7-2, the J call TRBJ2-1; TRBD2 matches 13 bases. J gave up 9 bases and V 5 bases, and 4 bases lay outside the gene matches. CDR3 size: 14 residues. Germline V gene data show CDR1 as SGHTA and CDR2 as FQGNSA. The DNA of the CDR3 is TGTGCCAGCAGCATACTAGCGGGGGGGAGTGAGCAGTTCTTC. This encodes CASSILAGGSEQFF.

CDR3 sequence reads: CASTHPVRRTEAFF. The CDR3 DNA follows: TGCGCCAGCACCCACCCTGTAAGGAGAACTGAAGCTTTCTTT. The chain joins TRBV10-2 to TRBJ1-1; D ambiguous. The CDR3 spans 14 residues. V lost 7 bases, J lost 5 bases, and 17 bases lay in between. Germline CDR1 and CDR2: WSHSY and SAAADI.

The rearrangement joins TRBV19 to TRBJ2-7, with 7 positions matching TRBD2. V gave up 8 bases and J gave up 6 bases; unmatched junction bases: 10. The CDR3 sequence is 13 residues long. Germline CDR1 LNHDA, CDR2 SQIVND (reference sequence). This CDR3 reads CASRVTGGSEQYF. The CDR3 DNA is TGTGCCAGTCGGGTAACGGGAGGCTCCGAGCAGTACTTC. Combining the CDR3 with reference TRBV19 and TRBJ2-7 gives the whole variable domain DGGITQSPKYLFRKEGQNVTLSCEQNLNHDAMYWYRQDPGQGLRLIYYSQIVNDFQKGDIAEGYSVSREKKESFPLTVTSAQKNPTAFYLCASRVTGGSEQYFGPGTRLTVT.

The CDR3 here is CASSSRDYGYTF. As DNA, the CDR3 is TGTGCCAGCAGCTCCCGGGACTATGGCTACACCTTC. The chain uses TRBV7-9 and TRBJ1-2; D remains unclear. Germline CDR1 and CDR2: SEHNR and FQNEAQ (reference sequence). V lost 4 bases and J lost 3, with 6 bases in between. The CDR3 consists of 12 residues.

This clone was observed a single time. The rearrangement links TRBV2 to TRBJ2-5; tentatively, D is TRBD2 (6 bases). The CDR3 spans 14 residues. The ends were cut back, 3 bases at V and 2 bases at J, with 10 bases in the middle. Germline V gene sequence: CDR1 SNHLY, CDR2 FYNNEI. CDR3 sequence reads: CASSDRRGQETQYF. Here the CDR3 DNA reads TGTGCCAGCAGTGATAGGCGGGGACAAGAGACCCAGTACTTC.

The CDR3 loop is CASSLTPGGYGYTF. The CDR3, as DNA: TGTGCCAGCAGCTTGACCCCAGGAGGCTATGGCTACACCTTC. This sequence joins TRBV11-2 and TRBJ1-2; D not certain. The CDR3 runs to 14 residues. Trimming removed 3 bases from V and 4 bases from J, with 12 bases in between. Germline V CDR1 and CDR2: SGHAT, FQNNGV.

The chain has TRBV2 and TRBJ1-6, with 7 bases that match TRBD1. This CDR3 comprises 15 residues. With V trimmed by 5 bases and J by 8 bases, 9 bases remained unmatched. CDR1 SNHLY and CDR2 FYNNEI come from the germline V gene. The CDR3 bases are TGTGCCAGCAGTCCCTGGGGGACAGAGGATTCACCCCTCCACTTT. It encodes CASSPWGTEDSPLHF.

This chain joins TRBV29-1 and TRBJ2-2; D perhaps matches TRBD1 (6 bases). Germline-derived CDR1 and CDR2 are SQVTM and ANQGSEA. Trimming removed 6 bases at V and 1 base at J, with 12 bases between. The CDR3 extends over 14 amino acids. This chain's CDR3 is CSVRDKQNTGELFF. CDR3 coding DNA: TGCAGCGTCCGGGACAAACAGAACACCGGGGAGCTGTTTTTT.

The chain combines TRBV27 with TRBJ2-7, with 7 bases aligning to TRBD2. The V segment lost 6 bases and the J segment 4 bases; nucleotides outside the gene matches: 6. The CDR3 contains 13 residues. Germline CDR1 MNHEY, CDR2 SMNVEV (reference sequence). The CDR3 coding sequence is TGTGCCAGCAGCCCGGGACTATTTTACGAGCAGTACTTC. Protein sequence: CASSPGLFYEQYF.

This clone has just a few counts. The gene calls are TRBV11-2 and TRBJ2-1, with 8 bases lining up with TRBD2. With 1 base clipped from V and 2 bases from J, the junction kept 13 bases outside the gene matches. This CDR3 is 19 amino acids long. Germline CDR1 is SGHAT and CDR2 is FQNNGV. This CDR3 reads CASSLVGLAGKRPYNEQFF. In nucleotides, the CDR3 is TGTGCCAGCAGCTTAGTCGGGCTAGCGGGCAAGAGACCCTACAATGAGCAGTTCTTC.

The genes are TRBV5-1 and TRBJ2-7; 7 nucleotides match TRBD1. Germline values: CDR1 SGHRS, CDR2 YFSETQ. J lost 3 bases, V lost 4 bases, and 4 bases had no gene match. This CDR3 has 13 amino acids. The CDR3 DNA follows: TGCGCCAGCAGCCAGGGACAGAGCTACGAGCAGTACTTC. It translates to CASSQGQSYEQYF.

This sequence joins TRBV7-9 and TRBJ2-6; D is perhaps TRBD2 (5 bases). Germline loops: CDR1 SEHNR, CDR2 FQNEAQ (reference sequence). Trimming stripped 5 bases from V and 2 bases from J, with 10 bases between. The CDR3 spans 15 residues. The CDR3 sequence is CASSKAGAGANVLTF. The CDR3 region has the DNA TGTGCCAGCAGCAAGGCCGGGGCTGGGGCCAACGTCCTGACTTTC.

The chain employs TRBV9 and TRBJ2-2; TRBD2 aligns across 9 bases. J lost 4 bases, V lost 0 bases, and 4 bases had no gene match. The CDR3 has 16 residues. The germline gives CDR1 SGDLS, CDR2 YYNGEE. The CDR3 coding sequence is TGTGCCAGCAGCGTAGCCAGCGGGGGGTCCACCGGGGAGCTGTTTTTT. The encoded protein is CASSVASGGSTGELFF. The complete variable domain, with remaining parts taken from reference TRBV9 and TRBJ2-2, reads DSGVTQTPKHLITATGQRVTLRCSPRSGDLSVYWYQQSLDQGLQFLIQYYNGEERAKGNILERFSAQQFPDLHSELNLSSLELGDSALYFCASSVASGGSTGELFFGEGSRLTVL.

The chain couples TRBV4-3 to TRBJ2-7, with TRBD2 identical over 9 bases. The germline CDR1 and CDR2 sequences are LGHNA and YSLEER. V gave up 3 bases and J gave up 3 bases; unmatched junction bases: 6. The CDR3 spans 15 residues. DNA for the CDR3: TGCGCCAGCAGCCAGGATAGCGGGAGAATCTACGAGCAGTACTTC. Translating it yields CASSQDSGRIYEQYF.